This T cell receptor (beta chain) comes out of a study of CD8 T cells in ankylosing spondylitis. Study outcomes and limitations: Researchers reportedly found disease-linked clones significantly enriched in matched ankylosing spondylitis synovial fluid. Prior literature has documented some motif variants in synovial fluid and blood from reactive arthritis. A TCR beta motif made of about 8 highly homologous variants seemed typical of ankylosing spondylitis blood.

TCRdb redid the calling of the 5' RACE reads with MiXCR, one entry per CDR3 protein. The sample includes about 36,000 distinct CDR3 sequences, around 6% of them seen just once. The table lists this clonotype with many counts. The target antigen is unknown. The CDR3 totals 15 residues. Trimming took off 2 bases at V and 1 base at J, with 11 bases between the two ends. The chain links TRBV12-3 or TRBV12-4 to TRBJ1-1, with D unresolved. The sequence came from a male donor with ankylosing spondylitis or in good health (not recorded which). Sequenced input: blood, either unsorted or a sorted T cell fraction (not recorded which). CDR3 in DNA: TGTGCCAGCAGTTTATTACAGCAGAGGAACACTGAAGCTTTCTTT. Protein product: CASSLLQQRNTEAFF.